The clone carrying this TCR beta chain has a count of ten or more. Antigen unknown. The template used for profiling TCR beta VDJ and CDR3 was genomic DNA. TCRdb itself ran the reads through MiXCR, one entry per CDR3 protein. The table lists about 81,000 distinct CDR3 sequences, about half of them singletons. This sample was taken from a study of CD8+CD57+ T cells in acquired aplastic anemia. Overall study context: On average, sorted CD4+ and CD8+ cells gave 3 to 4 ug of DNA. Sequencing produced an average of roughly 11 million reads per healthy donor for CD4+ cells. The study's findings and limits: Patients and controls shared 25 to 35 CD8+ CDR3 sequences, which appeared highly expressed in patients and within their immunodominant clones.

CDR3 length equals 15 residues. Germline CDR1 and CDR2: SGHTS and YDEGEE. The V gene end was trimmed by 4 bases and the J gene end by 1 base; junction bases not matched to a gene: 3. The V call is TRBV5-8, the J call TRBJ1-3; TRBD1 aligns across 9 bases. The sequencing sample was made of sorted CD4+, CD8+, or CD8+CD57+ T cells (not recorded which) from PBMCs. This TCR came from a human donor in good health, serving as a control. The CDR3 sequence is CASSLGTGSGNTIYF. The CDR3 coding sequence is TGTGCCAGCAGCCTTGGGACAGGGTCTGGAAACACCATATATTTT.